This TCR beta chain was captured in a study of cytomegalovirus exposure and HLA in healthy donors. Germline CDR1 and CDR2: MDHEN and SYDVKM. The CDR3 has 16 amino acids. V dropped 5 bases and J dropped 3; count of bases not matched to a gene: 7. With respect to this clone: Antigen unknown.

Overall study results and limits: The availability of immune exposure information extended only to CMV serostatus.

PCR employed 60 Vbeta and 13 Jbeta primers. Using immunoSEQ multiplex PCR, the repertoire was profiled, and TCRdb retains in-frame clones only, with some absent. The table lists around 100,000 clones, around three quarters of them singletons, with about 7.3% in the top ten. The chain recombines TRBV28 with TRBJ1-4; 9 positions match TRBD1. This TCR came from a young man in good health and CMV-seronegative. Specimen: PBMCs. The CDR3, as DNA: TGTGCCAGCAGTCCCTTACAGGGGGCTGCTAATGAAAAACTGTTTTTT. Translating gives CASSPLQGAANEKLFF.